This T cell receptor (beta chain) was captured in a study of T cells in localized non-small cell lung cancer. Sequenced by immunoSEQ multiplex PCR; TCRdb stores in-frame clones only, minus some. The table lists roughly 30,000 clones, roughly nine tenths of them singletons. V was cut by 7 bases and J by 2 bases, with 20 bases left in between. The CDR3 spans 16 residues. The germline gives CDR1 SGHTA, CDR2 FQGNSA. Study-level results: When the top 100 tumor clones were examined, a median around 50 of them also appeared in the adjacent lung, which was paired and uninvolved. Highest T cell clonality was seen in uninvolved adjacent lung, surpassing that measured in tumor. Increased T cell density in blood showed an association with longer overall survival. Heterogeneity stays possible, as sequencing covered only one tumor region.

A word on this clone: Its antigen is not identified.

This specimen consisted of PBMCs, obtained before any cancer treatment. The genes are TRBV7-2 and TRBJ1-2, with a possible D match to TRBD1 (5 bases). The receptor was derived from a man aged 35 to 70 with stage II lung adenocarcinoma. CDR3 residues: CASTYEGLRSNYGYTF. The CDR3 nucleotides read TGTGCCAGCACTTACGAGGGGCTCAGGTCAAACTATGGCTACACCTTC.